Below, 26 T cell receptor beta chains from the same sample are listed, as sequenced in a study of blood T cell repertoires in COVID-19. This table comes from immunoSEQ multiplex PCR, and its TCRdb copy is limited to in-frame clones, with some not included. The repertoire holds fewer than 200,000 clones, with approximately 81% as singletons. Sequenced: PBMCs or T cells enriched from blood (not recorded which). The receptors derive from a man in his fifties or sixties who had recovered from COVID-19.

The chain employs TRBV20-1 and TRBJ1-5; 9 bases agree with TRBD1. This CDR3 has 16 amino acids. J gave up 7 bases and V 3 bases, and 13 bases lay outside the gene matches. Germline CDR1 is DFQATT and CDR2 is SNEGSKA (reference sequence). CDR3 sequence reads: CSASLGQGSAWQPQHF. In DNA form, the CDR3 reads TGCAGTGCTAGTTTAGGACAGGGGAGCGCCTGGCAGCCCCAGCATTTT.

V and J are TRBV18 and TRBJ2-4; 12 nucleotides match TRBD1. Germline V gives CDR1 KGHSH, CDR2 LQKENI. After removal of 3 bases from V and 2 bases from J, the junction contained 5 bases not matched to a gene. The CDR3 totals 17 residues. The CDR3 reads CASSPVGQGATKNIQYF. CDR3 nucleotide sequence: TGTGCCAGCTCACCCGTGGGACAGGGGGCCACCAAAAACATTCAGTACTTC.

This clone was seen only once. This sequence joins TRBV5-1 and TRBJ2-7, with a possible D match to TRBD1 (5 bases). CDR1 is SGHRS, CDR2 YFSETQ, per germline. V lost 4 bases and J lost 11, with 19 bases in between. The CDR3 runs 13 residues. CDR3 sequence reads: CASSPGWGPGEYF. The CDR3 DNA follows: TGCGCCAGCAGCCCAGGGTGGGGTCCGGGCGAGTACTTC.

The chain employs TRBV3-1 (or the pseudogene TRBV3-2) and TRBJ1-2; D gene unclear. Germline assignment: CDR1 LGHDT and CDR2 YNNKEL (reference sequence). Trimming removed 1 base at V and 4 bases at J, with 7 bases between. This CDR3 has 13 residues. The CDR3 region is CASSQGGGYGYTF. The CDR3 region has the DNA TGTGCCAGCAGCCAAGGAGGAGGCTATGGCTACACCTTC.

The rearrangement links TRBV7-2 to TRBJ2-5; a weak D match, TRBD1 (6 bases). Germline lookup yields CDR1 SGHTA and CDR2 FQGNSA. The CDR3 runs to 12 residues. Trimming cost V 7 bases and J 3 bases, with 9 bases left between them. The chain's CDR3 is CASNQGKETQYF. CDR3 coding DNA: TGTGCCAGCAATCAGGGGAAAGAGACCCAGTACTTC.

The genes are TRBV10-3 and TRBJ2-7, with 12 bases fitting TRBD2. J lost 4 bases, V lost 0 bases, and 7 bases had no gene match. This CDR3 has 17 residues. CDR1 ENHRY and CDR2 SYGVKD come from the germline V gene. The CDR3 spells CAISESRTSGARYEQYF. CDR3 DNA: TGTGCCATCAGTGAGTCAAGGACTAGCGGGGCGAGATACGAGCAGTACTTC.

V is TRBV5-4 and J is TRBJ2-7; TRBD1 might be the D (6 bases). The germline CDR1 and CDR2 sequences are SGHNT and YYREEE (reference sequence). V was trimmed by 0 bases and J by 6 bases, leaving 13 bases between them. The CDR3 consists of 14 residues. The DNA for the CDR3 is TGTGCCAGCAGCTTGGGAACAGGGACGAGCGAGCAGTACTTC. Translating gives CASSLGTGTSEQYF. The variable domain in full, with the rest retrieved from reference TRBV5-4 and TRBJ2-7, is ETGVTQSPTHLIKTRGQQVTLRCSSQSGHNTVSWYQQALGQGPQFIFQYYREEENGRGNFPPRFSGLQFPNYSSELNVNALELDDSALYLCASSLGTGTSEQYFGPGTRLTVT.

The gene calls are TRBV30 and TRBJ2-7, with 8 bases matching TRBD1. This CDR3 comprises 13 residues. CDR1 and CDR2 from the germline V gene are GTSNPN and SVGIG (reference sequence). With 2 bases clipped from V and 4 bases from J, the junction kept 4 bases outside the gene matches. The CDR3 nucleotides read TGTGCCTGGAGTCTGGACAGGGATTACGAGCAGTACTTC. It translates to CAWSLDRDYEQYF.

The chain has TRBV7-3 and TRBJ2-1, with a weak D call TRBD1 (6 bases). V was clipped by 1 base and J by 0 bases, with 13 bases between them. The germline CDR1 and CDR2 sequences are SGHTA and FQGTGA. This CDR3 comprises 17 residues. CDR3 DNA: TGTGCCAGCAGCTTAAACCCACAGGGAAGCTCCTACAATGAGCAGTTCTTC. Its translation is CASSLNPQGSSYNEQFF.

The chain uses TRBV28 and TRBJ1-4, with 10 bases that match TRBD1. The V gene end was trimmed by 6 bases and the J gene end by 10 bases; junction bases not matched to a gene: 11. CDR1 and CDR2 from the germline V gene are MDHEN and SYDVKM. This CDR3 has 15 residues. CDR3 region: CASSRRQGAVGKLFF. DNA of the CDR3: TGTGCCAGCAGCCGGAGACAGGGGGCCGTTGGAAAACTGTTTTTT.

The rearrangement links TRBV5-5 to TRBJ2-3; 8 positions agree with TRBD1. CDR1 and CDR2 (germline): SGHKS, YYEKEE (reference sequence). After removal of 0 bases from V and 2 bases from J, the junction contained 8 bases not matched to a gene. The CDR3 sequence is 17 residues long. This chain's CDR3 is CASSLGVGTGYTDTQYF. CDR3 DNA sequence: TGTGCCAGCAGCTTGGGGGTAGGGACAGGATACACAGATACGCAGTATTTT.

Worth noting for this clone: Other DNA sequences in the same sample also yield this CDR3. The chain's CDR3 is CASSTPGLAGGTNTGELFF. The CDR3 DNA sequence: TGTGCCAGTAGTACCCCTGGACTAGCGGGGGGGACGAACACCGGGGAGCTGTTTTTT. The V gene is TRBV19, the J gene TRBJ2-2, with 15 bases that match TRBD2. Trimming took 4 bases from V and 0 from J; bases not matched to a gene: 6. Germline V gives CDR1 LNHDA, CDR2 SQIVND (reference sequence). The CDR3 sequence is 19 residues long.

This chain connects TRBV5-1 to TRBJ2-1, with a weak D call TRBD2 (6 bases). The CDR3 runs 14 residues. The germline V gene encodes CDR1 SGHRS and CDR2 YFSETQ. The V gene lost 0 bases and the J gene lost 6 bases, with 10 bases spanning the gap. The chain's CDR3 is CASSLELAFNEQFF. As DNA, the CDR3 is TGCGCCAGCAGCTTGGAACTAGCTTTCAATGAGCAGTTCTTC. The full variable domain, in which reference TRBV5-1 and TRBJ2-1 provide the parts outside the CDR3, is KAGVTQTPRYLIKTRGQQVTLSCSPISGHRSVSWYQQTPGQGLQFLFEYFSETQRNKGNFPGRFSGRQFSNSRSEMNVSTLELGDSALYLCASSLELAFNEQFFGPGTRLTVL.

The table lists this clone with a few counts. The chain combines TRBV9 with TRBJ2-5; 8 bases are shared with TRBD2. The CDR3 runs 16 residues. Germline loops: CDR1 SGDLS, CDR2 YYNGEE. J was trimmed by 7 bases and V by 0 bases; bases with no gene match: 11. CDR3 loop: CASSVAAGAQVGTQYF. CDR3 nucleotides: TGTGCCAGCAGCGTAGCAGCGGGGGCCCAGGTGGGGACCCAGTACTTC.

CDR3 sequence: CASSPGLFDTDTQYF. CDR3 coding DNA: TGTGCCAGCTCACCGGGGCTATTCGACACAGATACGCAGTATTTT. The chain uses TRBV18 and TRBJ2-3; D may be TRBD1 (5 bases). Germline assignment: CDR1 KGHSH and CDR2 LQKENI. The CDR3 is made up of 15 amino acids. V dropped 3 bases and J dropped 2 bases, with 12 bases sitting between them.

This clone appeared once. The rearrangement uses TRBV5-4 and TRBJ1-2; no firm D call. Germline V gives CDR1 SGHNT, CDR2 YYREEE (reference sequence). The V and J ends lost 4 bases and 1 base respectively, with 11 bases between them. The CDR3 sequence is 14 residues long. The CDR3 DNA sequence: TGTGCCAGCAGCAGCTCCGGGAGTAACTATGGCTACACCTTC. This translates into CASSSSGSNYGYTF.

V is TRBV7-3 and J is TRBJ2-1, with 7 bases matching TRBD1. This CDR3 contains 15 residues. Germline V gene sequence: CDR1 SGHTA, CDR2 FQGTGA. V shed 6 bases, J shed 0 bases, and the junction held 5 bases outside the gene matches. In DNA form, the CDR3 reads TGTGCCAGCAGTGTCGACAGGGCCTCCTACAATGAGCAGTTCTTC. Amino acid sequence: CASSVDRASYNEQFF.

The gene calls are TRBV7-6 and TRBJ1-5; possible D gene TRBD1, 6 bases. CDR1 is SGHVS and CDR2 is FNYEAQ in the germline V gene. Trimming removed 5 bases at V and 5 bases at J, with 10 bases between. The CDR3 spans 13 residues. CDR3 loop: CASSLKGDQPQHF. CDR3 in DNA: TGTGCCAGCAGCCTCAAGGGGGATCAGCCCCAGCATTTT. The full variable domain, with the rest looked up from reference TRBV7-6 and TRBJ1-5, is GAGVSQSPRYKVTKRGQDVALRCDPISGHVSLYWYRQALGQGPEFLTYFNYEAQQDKSGLPNDRFSAERPEGSISTLTIQRTEQRDSAMYRCASSLKGDQPQHFGDGTRLSIL.

V and J are TRBV5-4 and TRBJ2-7; TRBD1 might be the D (6 bases). CDR1 is SGHNT and CDR2 is YYREEE in the germline V gene (reference sequence). This CDR3 is 14 amino acids long. V was pared by 4 bases and J by 1 base, with 12 bases between. The CDR3, as DNA: TGTGCCAGCAGCCCGGGACAAAAATCCTACGAGCAGTACTTC. Its translation is CASSPGQKSYEQYF.

The chain uses TRBV9 and TRBJ2-7, with TRBD2 matching 11 bases. The CDR3 has 15 amino acids. The junction had 2 bases not matched to a gene; V was cut back by 0 bases and J by 3 bases. The germline gives CDR1 SGDLS, CDR2 YYNGEE. The CDR3 protein is CASSVGLAGSYEQYF. In DNA form, the CDR3 reads TGTGCCAGCAGCGTAGGACTAGCGGGGAGCTACGAGCAGTACTTC.

CDR3 bases: TGTGCCAGCAGCGTAACAATCGGGGAGACCCAGTACTTC. This encodes CASSVTIGETQYF. The chain carries TRBV7-6 and TRBJ2-5; D remains ambiguous. Germline CDR1 and CDR2: SGHVS and FNYEAQ. Trimming pared 5 bases from V and 5 bases from J, leaving 12 bases between. The CDR3 covers 13 residues. Looking up the rest from reference TRBV7-6 and TRBJ2-5 gives the full variable domain: GAGVSQSPRYKVTKRGQDVALRCDPISGHVSLYWYRQALGQGPEFLTYFNYEAQQDKSGLPNDRFSAERPEGSISTLTIQRTEQRDSAMYRCASSVTIGETQYFGPGTRLLVL.

The sample holds one count of this clone. The V and J genes are TRBV5-5 and TRBJ1-3; 7 bases match TRBD1. Per the germline V gene, CDR1 is SGHKS and CDR2 is YYEKEE (reference sequence). The CDR3 is 16 residues long. With 2 bases clipped from V and 2 bases from J, the junction kept 7 bases outside the gene matches. The CDR3 nucleotides are TGTGCCAGCAGCTTAACACAGGGGATCGCTGGAAACACCATATATTTT. Translation gives CASSLTQGIAGNTIYF.

This clone was observed a few times. V is TRBV19 and J is TRBJ2-1; 7 bases fit TRBD2. The CDR3 totals 13 residues. Germline V gene data show CDR1 as LNHDA and CDR2 as SQIVND (reference sequence). V dropped 8 bases and J dropped 6; count of bases not matched to a gene: 7. CDR3 residues: CASWGGSLNEQFF. The CDR3 nucleotides read TGTGCCAGTTGGGGGGGGTCCCTCAATGAGCAGTTCTTC.

The V call is TRBV7-9, the J call TRBJ2-1, with TRBD1 as a possible D gene (6 bases). This CDR3 region has 13 residues. The V end was cut by 5 bases, the J end by 7 bases, with 12 bases between. CDR1 is SEHNR and CDR2 is FQNEAQ in the germline V gene (reference sequence). The CDR3 nucleotides are TGTGCCAGCAGCATACAGGGAGAAAATGAGCAGTTCTTC. It is translated as CASSIQGENEQFF.

The chain combines TRBV18 with TRBJ1-3; D not resolved. The CDR3 length is 16 residues. V lost 4 bases and J lost 0, with 13 bases in between. In germline, CDR1 is KGHSH, CDR2 LQKENI. In DNA form, the CDR3 reads TGTGCCAGCTCACACCCCGGGGAAAGCTCTGGAAACACCATATATTTT. Protein sequence: CASSHPGESSGNTIYF.

The gene calls are TRBV5-4 and TRBJ2-1; the match to TRBD2 covers 11 bases. This CDR3 has 16 amino acids. Trimming removed 0 bases from V and 6 bases from J; junction bases left unmatched: 5. From germline, CDR1 is SGHNT and CDR2 YYREEE (reference sequence). The CDR3 sequence is CASSLGLSGGANEQFF. As DNA, the CDR3 is TGTGCCAGCAGCTTGGGTCTTAGCGGGGGGGCCAATGAGCAGTTCTTC.